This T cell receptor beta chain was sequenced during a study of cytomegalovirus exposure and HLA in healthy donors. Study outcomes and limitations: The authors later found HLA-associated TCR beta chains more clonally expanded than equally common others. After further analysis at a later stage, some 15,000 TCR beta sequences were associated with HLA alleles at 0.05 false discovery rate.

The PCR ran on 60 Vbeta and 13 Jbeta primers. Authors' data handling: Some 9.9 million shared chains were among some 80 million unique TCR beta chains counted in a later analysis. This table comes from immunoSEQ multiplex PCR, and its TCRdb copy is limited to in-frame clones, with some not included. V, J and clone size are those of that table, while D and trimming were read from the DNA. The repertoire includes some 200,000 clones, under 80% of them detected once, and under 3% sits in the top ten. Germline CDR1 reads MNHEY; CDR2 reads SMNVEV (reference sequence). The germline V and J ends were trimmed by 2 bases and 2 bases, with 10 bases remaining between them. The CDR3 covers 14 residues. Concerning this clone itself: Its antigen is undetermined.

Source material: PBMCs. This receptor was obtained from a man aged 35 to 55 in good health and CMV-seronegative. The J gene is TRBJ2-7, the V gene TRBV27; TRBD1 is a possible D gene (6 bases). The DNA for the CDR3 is TGTGCCAGCAGTTTAAGGACAGCGGCCTACGAGCAGTACTTC. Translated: CASSLRTAAYEQYF.